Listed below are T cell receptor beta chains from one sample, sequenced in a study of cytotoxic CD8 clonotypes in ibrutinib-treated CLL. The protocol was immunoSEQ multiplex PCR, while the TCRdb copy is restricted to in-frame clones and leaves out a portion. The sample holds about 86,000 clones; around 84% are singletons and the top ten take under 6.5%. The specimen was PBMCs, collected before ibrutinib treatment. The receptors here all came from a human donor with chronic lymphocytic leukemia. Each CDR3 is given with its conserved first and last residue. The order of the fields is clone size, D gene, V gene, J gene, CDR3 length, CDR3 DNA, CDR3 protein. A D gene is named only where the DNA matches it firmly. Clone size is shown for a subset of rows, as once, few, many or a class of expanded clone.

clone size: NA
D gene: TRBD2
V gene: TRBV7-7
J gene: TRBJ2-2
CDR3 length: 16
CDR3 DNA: TGTGCCAGCAGCCCCAGGAGCGGGGTTAACACCGGGGAGCTGTTTTTT
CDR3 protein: CASSPRSGVNTGELFF

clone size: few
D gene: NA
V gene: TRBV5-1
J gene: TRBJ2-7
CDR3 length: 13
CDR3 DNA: TGCGCCAGCAGCTCTGGACTATCCTACGAGCAGTACTTC
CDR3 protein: CASSSGLSYEQYF

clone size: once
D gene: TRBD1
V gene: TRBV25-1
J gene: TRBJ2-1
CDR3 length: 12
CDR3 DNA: TGTGCCAGCAAGAGGGGGCAGGGTGAGCAGTTCTTC
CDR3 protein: CASKRGQGEQFF

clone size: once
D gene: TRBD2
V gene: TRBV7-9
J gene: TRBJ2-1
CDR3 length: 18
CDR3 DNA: TGTGCCAGCAGCTCCGGGACTAGCGGGAGGGCACTCTACAATGAGCAGTTCTTC
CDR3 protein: CASSSGTSGRALYNEQFF

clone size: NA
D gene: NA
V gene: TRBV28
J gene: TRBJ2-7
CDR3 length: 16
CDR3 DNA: TGTGCCAGCAGCCCCAACCCGGGGGCCCTCTCCTACGAGCAGTACTTC
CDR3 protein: CASSPNPGALSYEQYF

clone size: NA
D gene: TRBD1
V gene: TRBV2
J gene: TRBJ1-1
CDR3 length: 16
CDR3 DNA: TGTGCCAGCAGAAAACATCCCGGGACAGGAGGTACTGAAGCTTTCTTT
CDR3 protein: CASRKHPGTGGTEAFF

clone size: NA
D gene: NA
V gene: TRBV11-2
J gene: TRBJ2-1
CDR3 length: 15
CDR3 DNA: TGTGCCAGCAGCCCACCGCCCGTCTCCTACAATGAGCAGTTCTTC
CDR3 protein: CASSPPPVSYNEQFF

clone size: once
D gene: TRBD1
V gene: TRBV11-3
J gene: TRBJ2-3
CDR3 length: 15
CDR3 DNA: TGTGCCAGCAGCCGGGACAGGGGTTTTCCAGATACGCAGTATTTT
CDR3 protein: CASSRDRGFPDTQYF

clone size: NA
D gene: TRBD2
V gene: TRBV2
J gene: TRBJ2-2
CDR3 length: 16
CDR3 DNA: TGTGCCAGCAGTGATACAACTAGCGGATACACCGGGGAGCTGTTTTTT
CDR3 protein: CASSDTTSGYTGELFF

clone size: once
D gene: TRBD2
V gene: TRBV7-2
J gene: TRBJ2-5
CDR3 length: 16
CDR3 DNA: TGTGCCAGCAGCTCCTCCGGGACTAGCGGACAAGAGACCCAGTACTTC
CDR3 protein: CASSSSGTSGQETQYF

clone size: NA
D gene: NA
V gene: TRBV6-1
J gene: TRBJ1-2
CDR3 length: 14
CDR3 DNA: TGTGCCAGCAGTGATTTACGGCGGTCTTATGGCTACACCTTC
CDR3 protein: CASSDLRRSYGYTF

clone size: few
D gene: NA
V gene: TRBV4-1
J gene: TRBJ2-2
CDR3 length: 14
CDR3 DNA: TGCGCCAGCAGCCAACCCACACCGGATGGGGAGCTGTTTTTT
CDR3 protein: CASSQPTPDGELFF

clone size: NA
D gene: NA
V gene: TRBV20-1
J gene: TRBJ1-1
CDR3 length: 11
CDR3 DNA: TGCAGTGCTAATAAGAACACTGAAGCTTTCTTT
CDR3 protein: CSANKNTEAFF

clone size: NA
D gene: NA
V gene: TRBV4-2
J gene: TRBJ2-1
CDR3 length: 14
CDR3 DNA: TGTGCCAGCAGCCAAGATAGGGACGGGGGTGAGCAGTTCTTC
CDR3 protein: CASSQDRDGGEQFF

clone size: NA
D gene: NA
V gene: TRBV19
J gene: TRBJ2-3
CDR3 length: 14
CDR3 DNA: TGTGCCAGTAGTATGTCAGGTAACACAGATACGCAGTATTTT
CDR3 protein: CASSMSGNTDTQYF

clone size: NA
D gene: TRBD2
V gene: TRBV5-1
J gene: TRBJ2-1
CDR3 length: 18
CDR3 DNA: TGCGCCAGCAGCTTGGCGGCTAGCGGGAGGCCCTCCTACAATGAGCAGTTCTTC
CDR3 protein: CASSLAASGRPSYNEQFF

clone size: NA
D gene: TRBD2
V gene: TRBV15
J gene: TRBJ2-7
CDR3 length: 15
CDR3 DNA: TGTGCCACCAGCAGAGGTCTAGCGGATGACTACGAGCAGTACTTC
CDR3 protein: CATSRGLADDYEQYF

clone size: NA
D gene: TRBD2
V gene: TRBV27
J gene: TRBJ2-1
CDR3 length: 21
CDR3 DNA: TGTGCCAGCAGTTTTAGGTTTGGCGGGAGTTCTCGTCATAGCTCCTACAATGAGCAGTTCTTC
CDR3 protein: CASSFRFGGSSRHSSYNEQFF

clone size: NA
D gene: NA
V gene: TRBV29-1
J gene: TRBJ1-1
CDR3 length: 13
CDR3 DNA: TGCAGCGGGGACACGGGAAGAGGCCCTGAAGCTTTCTTT
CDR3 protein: CSGDTGRGPEAFF

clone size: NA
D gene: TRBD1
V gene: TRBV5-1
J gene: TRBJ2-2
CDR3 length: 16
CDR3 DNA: TGCGCCAGCAGCTTGGGACAGGGGGCATTAGGCGGGGAGCTGTTTTTT
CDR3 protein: CASSLGQGALGGELFF

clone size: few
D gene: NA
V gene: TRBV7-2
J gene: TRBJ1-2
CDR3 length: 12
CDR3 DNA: TGTGCCAGCAGCCTCCAGCGAGAAGGCTACACCTTC
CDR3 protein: CASSLQREGYTF

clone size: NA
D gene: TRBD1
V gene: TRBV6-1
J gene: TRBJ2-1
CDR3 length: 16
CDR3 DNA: TGTGCCAGCAGTGCCAAATGGGACAGGGTAGGTTGGATGCAGTTCTTC
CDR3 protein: CASSAKWDRVGWMQFF

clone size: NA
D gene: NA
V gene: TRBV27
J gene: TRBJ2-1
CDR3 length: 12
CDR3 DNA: TGTGCCAGCAGTTCTCCGGGACCCGAGCAGTTCTTC
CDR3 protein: CASSSPGPEQFF

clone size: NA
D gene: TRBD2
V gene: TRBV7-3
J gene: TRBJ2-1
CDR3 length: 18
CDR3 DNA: TGTGCCAGCAGCTGGAAAGGCGGGACTAGCGGAACTTACAATGAGCAGTTCTTC
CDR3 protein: CASSWKGGTSGTYNEQFF

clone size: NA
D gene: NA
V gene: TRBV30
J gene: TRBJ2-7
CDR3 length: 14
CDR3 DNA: TGTGCCTGGAGCAATTCCGCTGGAAATTACGAGCAGTACTTC
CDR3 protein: CAWSNSAGNYEQYF

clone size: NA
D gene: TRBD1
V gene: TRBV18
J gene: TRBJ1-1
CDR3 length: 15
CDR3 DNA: TGTGCCAGCTCACCATACGGGACAGGAAACACTGAAGCTTTCTTT
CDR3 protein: CASSPYGTGNTEAFF

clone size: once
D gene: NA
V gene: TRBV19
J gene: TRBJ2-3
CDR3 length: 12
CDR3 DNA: TGTGCCAGTAGTATAGCTACAGATACGCAGTATTTT
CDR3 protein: CASSIATDTQYF

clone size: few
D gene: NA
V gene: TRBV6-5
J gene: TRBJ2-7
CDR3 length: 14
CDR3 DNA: TGTGCCAGCAGCCTCCGACAAAGCGGATACGAGCAGTACTTC
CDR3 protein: CASSLRQSGYEQYF

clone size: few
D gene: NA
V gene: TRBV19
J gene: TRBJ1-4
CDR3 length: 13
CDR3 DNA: TGTGCCAGTAGGGTACAAACTAATGAAAAACTGTTTTTT
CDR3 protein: CASRVQTNEKLFF

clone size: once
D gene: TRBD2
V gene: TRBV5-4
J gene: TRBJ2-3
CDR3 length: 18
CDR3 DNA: TGTGCCAGCAGCGGGGACGGACTAGCGGGAGGGCGCGCAGATACGCAGTATTTT
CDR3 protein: CASSGDGLAGGRADTQYF

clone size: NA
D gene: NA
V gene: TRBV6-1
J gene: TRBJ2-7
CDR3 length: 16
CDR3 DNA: TGTGCCAGCAGTGAAGCGCTGGGAGGGGGCGGCTACGAGCAGTACTTC
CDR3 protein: CASSEALGGGGYEQYF

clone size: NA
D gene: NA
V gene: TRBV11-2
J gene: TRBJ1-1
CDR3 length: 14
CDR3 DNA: TGTGCCAGCGGGAATCAGGGAACGAACACTGAAGCTTTCTTT
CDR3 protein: CASGNQGTNTEAFF

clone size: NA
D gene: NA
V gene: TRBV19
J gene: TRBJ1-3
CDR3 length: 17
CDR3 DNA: TGTGCCAGCGGGACGATAGAGGGGCGGCGTGGTGGAAACACCATATATTTT
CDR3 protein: CASGTIEGRRGGNTIYF

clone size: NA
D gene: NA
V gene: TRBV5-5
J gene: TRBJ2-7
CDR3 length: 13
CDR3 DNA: TGTGCCAGCAGCTACGGTGGGACCTACGAGCAGTACTTC
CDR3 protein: CASSYGGTYEQYF

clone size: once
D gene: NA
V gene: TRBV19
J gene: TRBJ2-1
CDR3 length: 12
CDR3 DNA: TGTGCCAGTAATTCCATCGGGAATGAGCAGTTCTTC
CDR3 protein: CASNSIGNEQFF

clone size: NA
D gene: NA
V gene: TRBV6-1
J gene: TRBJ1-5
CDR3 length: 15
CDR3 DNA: TGTGCCAGCACAACCGGGCCCTATTTCAATCAGCCCCAGCATTTT
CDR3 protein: CASTTGPYFNQPQHF

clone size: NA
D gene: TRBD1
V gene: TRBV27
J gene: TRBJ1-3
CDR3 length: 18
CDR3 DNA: TGTGCCAGCCCGAATCCAACAGGGGGCCTGATCTCTGGAAACACCATATATTTT
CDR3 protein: CASPNPTGGLISGNTIYF

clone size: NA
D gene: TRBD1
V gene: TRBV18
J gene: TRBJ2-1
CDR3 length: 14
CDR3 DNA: TGTGCCAGCTCACCGGGACAGCCACATGGTGAGCAGTTCTTC
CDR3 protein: CASSPGQPHGEQFF

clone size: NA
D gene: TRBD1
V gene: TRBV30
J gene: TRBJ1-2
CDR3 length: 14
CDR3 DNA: TGTGCCTGGAGTCGACAGGGAGGGGTGAATGGCTACACCTTC
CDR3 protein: CAWSRQGGVNGYTF

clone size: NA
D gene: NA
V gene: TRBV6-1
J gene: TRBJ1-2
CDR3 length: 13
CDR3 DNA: TGTGCCAGCAGTGACAGGGTCGGCTATGGCTACACCTTC
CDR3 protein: CASSDRVGYGYTF